The 30 T cell receptor beta chains below were found in one sample sequenced in a study of control samples from healthy donors and cancer patients. Clones were sequenced by immunoSEQ multiplex PCR, and TCRdb holds only the in-frame ones, with some missing. The sample yields 98,000 or so clones, roughly four fifths seen once. What was sequenced was blood. These receptors all stem from a man aged 60 to 75 in good health.

V gene TRBV4-1 combines with J gene TRBJ1-3; no clear D gene. Per germline, CDR1 MGHRA and CDR2 YSYEKL. Between the trimmed V and J ends, which lost 0 bases and 2 bases, there was a span of 14 bases. The CDR3 has 17 amino acids. The CDR3 is CASSQDSTMVAGNTIYF. The CDR3 DNA reads as TGCGCCAGCAGCCAAGATTCGACGATGGTCGCTGGAAACACCATATATTTT.

V is TRBV19 and J is TRBJ2-3; 8 nucleotides match TRBD2. Germline CDR1 LNHDA, CDR2 SQIVND (reference sequence). Trimming at V came to 6 bases and at J to 6 bases, leaving 8 bases not matched to a gene. The CDR3 sequence is 14 residues long. The CDR3 coding sequence is TGTGCCAGTAGAGGCGGGGGGACGAGGGATACGCAGTATTTT. This sequence encodes CASRGGGTRDTQYF.

CDR3 bases: TGTGCCAGCAGTTGGACTAGCGGGAACTCCTACGAGCAGTACTTC. Translation gives CASSWTSGNSYEQYF. The chain joins TRBV2 to TRBJ2-7; 12 nucleotides align to TRBD2. CDR3 length: 15 residues. The V gene's germline CDR1 is SNHLY and CDR2 FYNNEI. The J segment lost 0 bases and the V segment lost 5 bases, leaving 2 bases of the junction unmatched.

V is TRBV5-1 and J is TRBJ1-2; a possible D gene is TRBD1 (5 bases). The CDR3 is made up of 13 amino acids. Germline CDR1 reads SGHRS; CDR2 reads YFSETQ. V dropped 0 bases and J dropped 2 bases, with 5 bases sitting between them. CDR3 in amino acids: CASSLDRNYGYTF. CDR3 sequence (DNA): TGCGCCAGCAGCTTGGACAGGAACTATGGCTACACCTTC.

The rearrangement links TRBV27 to TRBJ2-1, with 14 positions matching TRBD2. The CDR3 consists of 19 residues. J was trimmed by 7 bases and V by 5 bases; bases with no gene match: 16. CDR1 MNHEY and CDR2 SMNVEV come from the germline V gene (reference sequence). The CDR3 DNA reads TGTGCCAGCAGTCGACCCGAGACTAGCGGGAGGGCATGGGGAAATGAGCAGTTCTTC. Its protein is CASSRPETSGRAWGNEQFF.

DNA of the CDR3: TGCAGCGTATACGAATCCGACCCACCGTTGGGGGTCCTGGGCAATGAGCAGTTCTTC. Translating gives CSVYESDPPLGVLGNEQFF. V gene TRBV29-1 combines with J gene TRBJ2-1; either TRBD1 or TRBD2 may supply D (5 bases each). CDR3 length equals 19 residues. Germline values: CDR1 SQVTM, CDR2 ANQGSEA. Trimming removed 6 bases from V and 6 bases from J, with 33 bases in between.

J is TRBJ2-7 and V is TRBV28; tentative D call: TRBD1 (6 bases). This CDR3 has 14 amino acids. Looked up from germline, CDR1 is MDHEN and CDR2 is SYDVKM. With 6 bases removed from V and 6 bases from J, the gap between germline ends came to 18 bases. The CDR3 spells CASSVQGATGEQYF. The CDR3 region has the DNA TGTGCCAGCAGCGTACAGGGAGCTACAGGCGAGCAGTACTTC.

The V call is TRBV29-1, the J call TRBJ2-1; D is unclear. This CDR3 comprises 15 residues. Germline CDR1 reads SQVTM; CDR2 reads ANQGSEA. Trimming shortened V by 5 bases and J by 0 bases, and 14 bases separated the two germline ends. CDR3 DNA sequence: TGCAGCGTTTTGCTTCTCGAGAGCTCCTACAATGAGCAGTTCTTC. Translated: CSVLLLESSYNEQFF.

This chain uses TRBV5-6 with TRBJ2-7; D tentatively fits TRBD1 or TRBD2 (5 bases each). The V gene's germline CDR1 is SGHDT and CDR2 YYEEEE. The CDR3 has 15 residues. Deletions cut 0 bases from V and 6 bases from J, with 16 bases between. In DNA form, the CDR3 reads TGTGCCAGCAGCTTGGTTCGGGACGGATTCCGCGAGCAGTACTTC. This translates into CASSLVRDGFREQYF. Drawing the rest from reference TRBV5-6 and TRBJ2-7, the complete variable domain is DAGVTQSPTHLIKTRGQQVTLRCSPKSGHDTVSWYQQALGQGPQFIFQYYEEEERQRGNFPDRFSGHQFPNYSSELNVNALLLGDSALYLCASSLVRDGFREQYFGPGTRLTVT.

J is TRBJ1-4 and V is TRBV7-9, with D possibly being TRBD1 (6 bases). The CDR3 extends over 14 amino acids. The ends were cut back, 8 bases at V and 8 bases at J, with 18 bases in the middle. The germline V gene has CDR1 SEHNR and CDR2 FQNEAQ (reference sequence). The DNA for the CDR3 is TGTGCCAGCTCCTACCCGGGGGGGCGAGAAAAACTGTTTTTT. Translation gives CASSYPGGREKLFF.

The chain links TRBV5-6 to TRBJ2-5, with unresolved D. The CDR3 spans 12 residues. Germline assignment: CDR1 SGHDT and CDR2 YYEEEE. V was trimmed by 1 base and J by 7 bases, leaving 8 bases between them. The CDR3 is CASSLSSGTQYF. The CDR3 bases are TGTGCCAGCAGCTTGTCCTCTGGGACCCAGTACTTC.

V is TRBV6-5 and J is TRBJ1-2, with D unclear. Germline V lookup: CDR1 MNHEY, CDR2 SVGAGI. V gave up 8 bases and J gave up 2 bases, with 9 bases separating them. This CDR3 is built from 12 residues. The CDR3 nucleotides are TGTGCCAGCTCACAGCTGAACTATGGCTACACCTTC. It yields the protein CASSQLNYGYTF.

V gene TRBV5-6 combines with J gene TRBJ2-3; 7 positions match TRBD2. After removal of 3 bases from V and 6 bases from J, the junction contained 13 bases not matched to a gene. Germline assignment: CDR1 SGHDT and CDR2 YYEEEE. This CDR3 has 16 residues. The CDR3 reads CASSWLGAGVTDTQYF. DNA of the CDR3: TGTGCCAGCAGCTGGCTAGGTGCGGGAGTGACTGATACGCAGTATTTT.

In DNA, the CDR3 is TGTGCCAGCACCCTGGGACAGGGTCGTAGCAATGAGCAGTTCTTC. Translating it yields CASTLGQGRSNEQFF. The J gene is TRBJ2-1, the V gene TRBV2; 9 nucleotides line up with TRBD1. The CDR3 runs 15 residues. Unmatched junction bases numbered 10, after V lost 7 bases and J lost 6 bases. CDR1 is SNHLY, CDR2 FYNNEI, per germline.

The V and J genes are TRBV6-1 and TRBJ2-1; either TRBD1 or TRBD2 may fit D (7 bases each). Germline V gene lookup returns CDR1 MNHNS and CDR2 SASEGT. CDR3 size: 18 residues. The V end lost 4 bases, the J end lost 9 bases, and 28 bases lay between the germline ends. This chain's CDR3 is CASSASTGRSGVSSEQFF. The CDR3 coding sequence is TGTGCCAGCAGTGCGTCGACAGGGCGGAGCGGGGTGTCGAGTGAGCAGTTCTTC.

The chain joins TRBV28 to TRBJ2-1; 7 bases are shared with TRBD2. The CDR3 is 17 amino acids. In germline, CDR1 is MDHEN, CDR2 SYDVKM. Germline trimming cut 2 bases from V and 0 bases from J; bases unmatched to any gene: 7. CDR3 amino acids: CASSLRSGYSSYNEQFF. CDR3 coding DNA: TGTGCCAGCAGTTTACGTAGCGGGTATAGCTCCTACAATGAGCAGTTCTTC.

This chain joins TRBV5-1 and TRBJ1-3; TRBD1 aligns across 9 bases. V lost 1 base, J lost 0 bases, and 8 bases stayed unmatched. The CDR3 totals 18 residues. Germline CDR1 SGHRS, CDR2 YFSETQ. For the CDR3, the DNA is TGCGCCAGCAGCTTGTCGACAGGGGGATTCACCTCTGGAAACACCATATATTTT. Its protein product is CASSLSTGGFTSGNTIYF.

The chain links TRBV28 to TRBJ1-3; D unresolved. The CDR3 has 15 residues. CDR1 MDHEN and CDR2 SYDVKM come from the germline V gene. Between the trimmed V and J ends, which lost 6 bases and 0 bases, there was a span of 12 bases. CDR3 DNA: TGTGCCAGCAGCCCCGACACGCTCTCTGGAAACACCATATATTTT. It encodes CASSPDTLSGNTIYF.

The V and J genes are TRBV6-2 or TRBV6-3 and TRBJ1-1; 7 positions match TRBD1. CDR3 size: 17 residues. Germline-derived CDR1 and CDR2 are MNHEY and SVGEGT. The J segment lost 1 base and the V segment lost 0 bases, leaving 8 bases of the junction unmatched. CDR3 sequence reads: CASSYSPLDRENTEAFF. The CDR3 nucleotides read TGTGCCAGCAGTTACTCTCCCTTAGACAGGGAGAACACTGAAGCTTTCTTT.

The chain is built from TRBV29-1 and TRBJ1-4; TRBD1 agrees at 8 bases. Per the germline V gene, CDR1 is SQVTM and CDR2 is ANQGSEA. V trimming: 7 bases; J trimming: 7 bases; junction bases outside the gene matches: 11. CDR3 size: 14 residues. The CDR3 DNA sequence: TGCAGCGCCGCCACAGGGGGGTTGGGTGAAAAACTGTTTTTT. As protein: CSAATGGLGEKLFF. The complete variable domain, with remaining parts taken from reference TRBV29-1 and TRBJ1-4, reads SAVISQKPSRDICQRGTSLTIQCQVDSQVTMMFWYRQQPGQSLTLIATANQGSEATYESGFVIDKFPISRPNLTFSTLTVSNMSPEDSSIYLCSAATGGLGEKLFFGSGTQLSVL.

CDR3 DNA sequence: TGTGCCAGCAGTTACGGGGACTCTTCCTACAATGAGCAGTTCTTC. It encodes CASSYGDSSYNEQFF. J is TRBJ2-1 and V is TRBV6-6; D is possibly TRBD2 (6 bases). V was clipped by 2 bases and J by 1 base, with 9 bases between them. The germline gives CDR1 MNHNY, CDR2 SVGAGI (reference sequence). The CDR3 totals 15 residues.

The chain is built from TRBV7-6 and TRBJ2-1; 15 bases are a match to TRBD2. Trimming at V came to 5 bases and at J to 0 bases, leaving 5 bases not matched to a gene. The CDR3 length is 18 residues. Germline CDR1 is SGHVS and CDR2 is FNYEAQ. The CDR3 sequence: CASSPGLAGGNSYNEQFF. The CDR3 DNA follows: TGTGCCAGCAGCCCGGGACTAGCGGGAGGAAACTCCTACAATGAGCAGTTCTTC.

This clone was picked up one time. The chain employs TRBV20-1 and TRBJ1-2, with D hard to call. Trimming took 3 bases from V and 8 from J, leaving 10 bases between them. This CDR3 has 11 amino acids. Germline assignment: CDR1 DFQATT and CDR2 SNEGSKA (reference sequence). The CDR3 reads CSASDLGGYTF. CDR3 coding DNA: TGCAGTGCTAGCGATCTTGGCGGCTACACCTTC.

J is TRBJ2-3 and V is TRBV19; the D call may be TRBD1 or TRBD2 (5 bases each). Germline loops: CDR1 LNHDA, CDR2 SQIVND (reference sequence). The CDR3 has 16 residues. V was cut by 3 bases and J by 5 bases, with 18 bases left in between. CDR3 in DNA: TGTGCCAGTAGTATCTTTGGGGGAGCTACACAAGATACGCAGTATTTT. Translating gives CASSIFGGATQDTQYF.

A word on this clone: The sample has other DNA sequences that encode this CDR3 too. The rearrangement links TRBV5-5 to TRBJ2-7; TRBD2 aligns across 9 bases. CDR1 is SGHKS, CDR2 YYEKEE, per germline (reference sequence). This CDR3 has 15 residues. The trim removed 4 bases at V and 5 bases at J, leaving 10 bases unmatched. The CDR3 is CASSAGGQGNHEQYF. In DNA form, the CDR3 reads TGTGCCAGCAGCGCGGGGGGGCAGGGGAACCACGAGCAGTACTTC.

The V and J genes are TRBV4-2 and TRBJ2-2; 13 nucleotides line up with TRBD2. The length of the CDR3 is 16 residues. Germline V gene data show CDR1 as LGHNA and CDR2 as YNFKEQ. V shed 3 bases, J shed 5 bases, and the junction held 3 bases outside the gene matches. CDR3 amino acids: CASSHGLAGETGELFF. For the CDR3, the DNA is TGTGCCAGCAGCCACGGACTAGCGGGAGAGACCGGGGAGCTGTTTTTT.

The table lists this clone with a few counts. The chain has TRBV5-4 and TRBJ2-7; no definite D call. V lost 3 bases to trimming and J lost 0 bases, with 10 bases between them. The CDR3 contains 14 residues. The germline V gene has CDR1 SGHNT and CDR2 YYREEE (reference sequence). CDR3 nucleotides: TGTGCCAGCAGCTCAGACACCAGCTCCTACGAGCAGTACTTC. Translating gives CASSSDTSSYEQYF.

The genes are TRBV4-1 and TRBJ2-1; D remains ambiguous. Germline V gene data show CDR1 as MGHRA and CDR2 as YSYEKL. Trimming removed 0 bases from V and 6 bases from J, with 9 bases in between. The CDR3 is 14 residues long. The CDR3 nucleotides read TGCGCCAGCAGCCAAGACGCTAGACCCAATGAGCAGTTCTTC. Translated, it gives CASSQDARPNEQFF.

V is TRBV2 and J is TRBJ1-2, with D possibly TRBD1 on 6 matching bases. The V and J ends lost 11 bases and 0 bases respectively, with 10 bases between them. CDR1 is SNHLY and CDR2 is FYNNEI in the germline V gene. The CDR3 spans 12 residues. The CDR3 is CAGQTANYGYTF. The CDR3 bases are TGTGCCGGACAGACAGCTAACTATGGCTACACCTTC. The variable domain in full, completed from reference TRBV2 and TRBJ1-2, reads EPEVTQTPSHQVTQMGQEVILRCVPISNHLYFYWYRQILGQKVEFLVSFYNNEISEKSEIFDDQFSVERPDGSNFTLKIRSTKLEDSAMYFCAGQTANYGYTFGSGTRLTVV.

This chain connects TRBV6-5 to TRBJ2-7; TRBD1 agrees at 8 bases. The CDR3 sequence is 12 residues long. V was pared by 8 bases and J by 3 bases, with 3 bases of the junction left unmatched. CDR1 is MNHEY, CDR2 SVGAGI, per germline. DNA for the CDR3: TGTGCCAGCCGACAGGGGTTCTACGAGCAGTACTTC. It encodes CASRQGFYEQYF.